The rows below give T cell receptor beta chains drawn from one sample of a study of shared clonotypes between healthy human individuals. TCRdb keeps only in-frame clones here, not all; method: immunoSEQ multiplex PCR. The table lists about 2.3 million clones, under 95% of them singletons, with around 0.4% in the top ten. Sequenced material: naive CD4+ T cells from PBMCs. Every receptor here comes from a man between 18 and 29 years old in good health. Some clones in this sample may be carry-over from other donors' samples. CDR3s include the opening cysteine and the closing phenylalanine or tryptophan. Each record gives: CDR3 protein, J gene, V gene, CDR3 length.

CASSNPSSDFNEQFF,TRBJ2-1,TRBV5-1,15
CASSPPLATDTQYF,TRBJ2-3,TRBV18,14
CASSLDTYTEAFF,TRBJ1-1,TRBV28,13
CASRVLARGIEQFF,TRBJ2-1,TRBV6-1,14
CSASRHEQFF,TRBJ2-1,TRBV20-1,10
CASSPGRTGGTDTQYF,TRBJ2-3,TRBV7-9,16
CASSLGSEENEQYF,TRBJ2-7,TRBV11-2,14
CASQDRTTGELFF,TRBJ2-2,TRBV19,13
CASTLSGGLKNIQYF,TRBJ2-4,TRBV28,15
CASSPPGKDF,TRBJ2-5,TRBV2,10
CASSLGRQGTYGYTF,TRBJ1-2,TRBV28,15
CSVTGVYTDTQYF,TRBJ2-3,TRBV29-1,13
CASSPQGAAGTEAFF,TRBJ1-1,TRBV5-5,15
CASSLGLGGDEQFF,TRBJ2-1,TRBV7-8,14
CASSYVAGEIKTQYF,TRBJ2-5,TRBV4-1,15
CAWNRLAGPYEQYF,TRBJ2-7,TRBV30,14
CASSYSQQGQTYEQYF,TRBJ2-7,TRBV6-6,16
CASSPPGQGKYF,TRBJ2-5,TRBV7-2,12
CSVTAQGPGNTIYF,TRBJ1-3,TRBV29-1,14
CASSPRGDSYNEQFF,TRBJ2-1,TRBV11-2,15
CASSSILDTQYF,TRBJ2-3,TRBV28,12
CASSPPPGVQETQYF,TRBJ2-5,TRBV28,15
CATSRDRSGTGTDTQYF,TRBJ2-3,TRBV15,17
CASSLHRGDGYGYTF,TRBJ1-2,TRBV6-5,15
CAMGGQPRSAGGPDTQYF,TRBJ2-3,TRBV30,18
CASSWQGNTGELFF,TRBJ2-2,TRBV19,14
CASSGNSGSSYEQYF,TRBJ2-7,TRBV9,15
CASSLVPAETSYEQYF,TRBJ2-7,TRBV5-1,16
CASSQLAGLSYEQYF,TRBJ2-7,TRBV19,15
CASSVDTGTIYF,TRBJ1-3,TRBV9,12
CASSGRLQPQHF,TRBJ1-5,TRBV6-1,12
CASSYESYYGYTF,TRBJ1-2,TRBV6-5,13
CASSFKGTAKNIQYF,TRBJ2-4,TRBV5-4,15
CASSEAGMNGYTF,TRBJ1-2,TRBV6-1,13
CASSPYRGAEAFF,TRBJ1-1,TRBV4-1,13
CASSFLRELGSGANVLTF,TRBJ2-6,TRBV5-1,18
CASSSGAGDQPQHF,TRBJ1-5,TRBV6-1,14
CASSKRGELFF,TRBJ2-2,TRBV4-1,11
CASRLTVGTGYEQYF,TRBJ2-7,TRBV12-2,15
CASSMEDQPQHF,TRBJ1-5,TRBV19,12
CASSDKAGNTEAFF,TRBJ1-1,TRBV6-1,14
CASSEWGGGSYEQYF,TRBJ2-7,TRBV2,15
CAWGIEYEQYF,TRBJ2-7,TRBV30,11
CASSFRGGRIDEQFF,TRBJ2-1,TRBV28,15
CASSPAGTGQETQYF,TRBJ2-5,TRBV5-1,15
CATSSETGFGYEQYF,TRBJ2-7,TRBV15,15
CASSAGLAPSYNEQFF,TRBJ2-1,TRBV5-4,16
CASRKDYHNEQFF,TRBJ2-1,TRBV2,13
CASSAGTEKLFF,TRBJ1-4,TRBV2,12
CASSITSGETQYF,TRBJ2-5,TRBV19,13
CAWAVGLAGVYEQYF,TRBJ2-7,TRBV30,15
CASSAGRNYGYTF,TRBJ1-2,TRBV28,13